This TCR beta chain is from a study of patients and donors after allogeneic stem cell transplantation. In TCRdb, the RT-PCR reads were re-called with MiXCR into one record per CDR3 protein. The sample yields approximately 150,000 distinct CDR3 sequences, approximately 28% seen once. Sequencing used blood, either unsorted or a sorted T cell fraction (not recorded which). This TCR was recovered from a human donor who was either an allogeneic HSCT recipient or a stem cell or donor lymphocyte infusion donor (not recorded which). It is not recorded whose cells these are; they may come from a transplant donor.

CDR3 loop: CASSLVQNPNTGELFF. In DNA form, the CDR3 reads TGCGCCAGCAGCTTGGTACAGAACCCGAACACCGGGGAGCTGTTTTTT. The V gene is TRBV5-1, the J gene TRBJ2-2, with D hard to call. Germline V gene data show CDR1 as SGHRS and CDR2 as YFSETQ. The V gene lost 0 bases and the J gene lost 0 bases, with 9 bases spanning the gap. This CDR3 region has 16 residues.